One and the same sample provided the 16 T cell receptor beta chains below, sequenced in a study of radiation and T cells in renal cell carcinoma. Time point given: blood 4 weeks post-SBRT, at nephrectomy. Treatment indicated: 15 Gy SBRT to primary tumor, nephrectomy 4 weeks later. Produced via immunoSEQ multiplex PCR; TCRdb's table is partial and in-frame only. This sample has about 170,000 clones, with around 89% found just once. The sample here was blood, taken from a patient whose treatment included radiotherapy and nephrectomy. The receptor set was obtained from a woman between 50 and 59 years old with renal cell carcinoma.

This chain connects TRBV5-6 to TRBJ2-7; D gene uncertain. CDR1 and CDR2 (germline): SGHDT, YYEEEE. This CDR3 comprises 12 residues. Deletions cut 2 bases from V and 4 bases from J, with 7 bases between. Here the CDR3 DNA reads TGTGCCAGCAGCTTTGACCTATACGAGCAGTACTTC. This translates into CASSFDLYEQYF. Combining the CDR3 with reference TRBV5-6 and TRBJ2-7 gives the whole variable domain DAGVTQSPTHLIKTRGQQVTLRCSPKSGHDTVSWYQQALGQGPQFIFQYYEEEERQRGNFPDRFSGHQFPNYSSELNVNALLLGDSALYLCASSFDLYEQYFGPGTRLTVT.

The CDR3 nucleotides read TGTGCCAGCAGCTTCAGGGGGATAGACACTGAAGCTTTCTTT. It specifies CASSFRGIDTEAFF. This chain uses TRBV7-8 with TRBJ1-1, with 7 positions matching TRBD1. Trimming at V came to 3 bases and at J to 3 bases, leaving 4 bases not matched to a gene. Germline V gene sequence: CDR1 SGHVS, CDR2 FQNEAQ. This CDR3 comprises 14 residues. The full variable domain, with the rest looked up from reference TRBV7-8 and TRBJ1-1, is GAGVSQSPRYKVAKRGQDVALRCDPISGHVSLFWYQQALGQGPEFLTYFQNEAQLDKSGLPSDRFFAERPEGSVSTLKIQRTQQEDSAVYLCASSFRGIDTEAFFGQGTRLTVV.

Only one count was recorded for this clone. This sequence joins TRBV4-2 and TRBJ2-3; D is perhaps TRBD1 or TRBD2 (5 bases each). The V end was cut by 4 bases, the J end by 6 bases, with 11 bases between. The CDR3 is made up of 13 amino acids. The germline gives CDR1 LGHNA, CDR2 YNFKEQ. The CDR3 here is CASSRDLTDTQYF. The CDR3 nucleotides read TGTGCCAGCAGCCGGGACCTTACGGATACGCAGTATTTT.

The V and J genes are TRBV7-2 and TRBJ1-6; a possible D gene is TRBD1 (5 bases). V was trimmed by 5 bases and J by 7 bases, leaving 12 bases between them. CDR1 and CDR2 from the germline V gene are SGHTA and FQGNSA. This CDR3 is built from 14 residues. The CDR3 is CASSPVRQNSPLHF. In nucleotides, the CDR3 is TGTGCCAGCAGCCCGGTAAGACAGAATTCACCCCTCCACTTT.

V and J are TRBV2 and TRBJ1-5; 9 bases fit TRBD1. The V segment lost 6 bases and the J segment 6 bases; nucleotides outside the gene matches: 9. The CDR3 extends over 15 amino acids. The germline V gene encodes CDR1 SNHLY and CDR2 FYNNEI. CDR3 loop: CASRGDRAWVQPQHF. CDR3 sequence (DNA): TGTGCCAGCAGAGGGGACAGGGCCTGGGTTCAGCCCCAGCATTTT. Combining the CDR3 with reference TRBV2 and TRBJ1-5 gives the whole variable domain EPEVTQTPSHQVTQMGQEVILRCVPISNHLYFYWYRQILGQKVEFLVSFYNNEISEKSEIFDDQFSVERPDGSNFTLKIRSTKLEDSAMYFCASRGDRAWVQPQHFGDGTRLSIL.

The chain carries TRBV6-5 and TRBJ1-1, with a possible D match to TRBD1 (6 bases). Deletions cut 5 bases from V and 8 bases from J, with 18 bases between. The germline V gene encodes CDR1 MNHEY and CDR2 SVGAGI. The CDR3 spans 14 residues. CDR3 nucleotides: TGTGCCAGCAGTCCCCCTGAGGGGGTGCAGGAAGCTTTCTTT. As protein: CASSPPEGVQEAFF.

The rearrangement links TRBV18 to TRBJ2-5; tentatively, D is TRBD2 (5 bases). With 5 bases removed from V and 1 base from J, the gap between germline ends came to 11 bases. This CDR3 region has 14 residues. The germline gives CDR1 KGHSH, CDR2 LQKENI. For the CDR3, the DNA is TGTGCCAGCTCATTCGACGGGATCCAAGAGACCCAGTACTTC. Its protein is CASSFDGIQETQYF.

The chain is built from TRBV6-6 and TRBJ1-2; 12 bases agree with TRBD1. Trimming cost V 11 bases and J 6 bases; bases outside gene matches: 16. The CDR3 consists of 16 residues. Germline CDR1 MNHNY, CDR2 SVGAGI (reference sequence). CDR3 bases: TGTGCCGGGATGTCCGGGGACAGGGGGCGCTTCGATGGCTACACCTTC. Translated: CAGMSGDRGRFDGYTF.

The CDR3 region has the DNA TGTGCCAGTAGTACAGGGGGCGAACAGCCCCAGCATTTT. Translation: CASSTGGEQPQHF. This chain uses TRBV19 with TRBJ1-5, with 8 bases aligning to TRBD1. Germline V CDR1 and CDR2: LNHDA, SQIVND (reference sequence). This CDR3 has 13 amino acids. With 4 bases clipped from V and 7 bases from J, the junction kept 3 bases outside the gene matches.

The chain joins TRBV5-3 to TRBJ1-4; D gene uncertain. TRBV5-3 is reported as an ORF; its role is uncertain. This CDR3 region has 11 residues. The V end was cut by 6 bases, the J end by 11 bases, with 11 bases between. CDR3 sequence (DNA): TGTGCCAGAAACCTGTCTGTTAAACTGTTTTTT. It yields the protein CARNLSVKLFF.

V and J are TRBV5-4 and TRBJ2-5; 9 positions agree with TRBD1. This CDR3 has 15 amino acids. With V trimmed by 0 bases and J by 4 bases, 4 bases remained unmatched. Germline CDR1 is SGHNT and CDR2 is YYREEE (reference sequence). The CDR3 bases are TGTGCCAGCAGCTTGGTACAGGGGGCAGGAGAGACCCAGTACTTC. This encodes CASSLVQGAGETQYF.

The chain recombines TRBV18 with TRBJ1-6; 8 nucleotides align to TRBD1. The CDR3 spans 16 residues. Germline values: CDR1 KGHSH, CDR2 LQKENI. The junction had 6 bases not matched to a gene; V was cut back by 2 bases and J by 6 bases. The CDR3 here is CASSPSPGQANSPLHF. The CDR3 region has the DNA TGTGCCAGCTCACCATCACCGGGACAGGCTAATTCACCCCTCCACTTT.

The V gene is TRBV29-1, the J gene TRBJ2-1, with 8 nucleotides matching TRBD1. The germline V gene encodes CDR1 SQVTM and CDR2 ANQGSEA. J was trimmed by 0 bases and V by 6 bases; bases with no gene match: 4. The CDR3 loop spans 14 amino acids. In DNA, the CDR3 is TGCAGCGTCCGACAGGGGAGCTCCTACAATGAGCAGTTCTTC. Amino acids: CSVRQGSSYNEQFF.

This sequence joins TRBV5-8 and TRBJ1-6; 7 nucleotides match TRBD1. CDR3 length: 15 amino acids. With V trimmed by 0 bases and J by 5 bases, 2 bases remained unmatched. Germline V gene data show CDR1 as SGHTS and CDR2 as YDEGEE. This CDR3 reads CASSLGQGDNSPLHF. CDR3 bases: TGTGCCAGCAGCTTGGGACAGGGAGATAATTCACCCCTCCACTTT.

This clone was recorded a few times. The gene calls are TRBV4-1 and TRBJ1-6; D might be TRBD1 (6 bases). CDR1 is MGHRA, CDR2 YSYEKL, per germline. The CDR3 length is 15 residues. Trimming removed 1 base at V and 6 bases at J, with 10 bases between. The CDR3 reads CASSQGGGRNSPLHF. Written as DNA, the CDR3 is TGCGCCAGCAGCCAAGGAGGGGGGCGTAATTCACCCCTCCACTTT.

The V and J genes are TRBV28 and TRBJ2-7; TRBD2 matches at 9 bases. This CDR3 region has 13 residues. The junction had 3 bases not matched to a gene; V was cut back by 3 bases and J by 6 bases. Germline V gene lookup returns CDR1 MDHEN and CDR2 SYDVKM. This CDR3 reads CASSLELAGEQYF. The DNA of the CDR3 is TGTGCCAGCAGTTTGGAACTAGCGGGCGAGCAGTACTTC.